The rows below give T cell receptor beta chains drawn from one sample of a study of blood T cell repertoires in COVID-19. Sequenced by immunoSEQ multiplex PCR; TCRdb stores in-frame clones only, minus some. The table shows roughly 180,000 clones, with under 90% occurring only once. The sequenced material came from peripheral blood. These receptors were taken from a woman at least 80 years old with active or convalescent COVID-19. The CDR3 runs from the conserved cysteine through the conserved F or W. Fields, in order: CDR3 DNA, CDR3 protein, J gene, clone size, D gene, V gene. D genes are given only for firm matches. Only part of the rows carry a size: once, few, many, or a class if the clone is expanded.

cdr3_nt: TGTGCCAGCGGTCTCCTGGGACAGGGGCCAGATACGCAGTATTTT; cdr3_aa: CASGLLGQGPDTQYF; j_call: TRBJ2-3; clone_size: once; d_call: TRBD1; v_call: TRBV28
cdr3_nt: TGTGCCACCAGTGGGACTAGCGGGAGGTGGAATACGCAGTATTTT; cdr3_aa: CATSGTSGRWNTQYF; j_call: TRBJ2-3; clone_size: NA; d_call: TRBD2; v_call: TRBV24-1
cdr3_nt: TGTGCCAGCAGGCCATGGGGGCAGGACGCAGATACGCAGTATTTT; cdr3_aa: CASRPWGQDADTQYF; j_call: TRBJ2-3; clone_size: few; d_call: NA; v_call: TRBV3-1/TRBV3-2
cdr3_nt: TGTGCCAGCAGCATTAGCGGGAGCTTATCGGATACGCAGTATTTT; cdr3_aa: CASSISGSLSDTQYF; j_call: TRBJ2-3; clone_size: NA; d_call: TRBD2; v_call: TRBV5-4
cdr3_nt: TGTGCCAGTAGTATTGGGAGGGGGAATCAGCCCCAGCATTTT; cdr3_aa: CASSIGRGNQPQHF; j_call: TRBJ1-5; clone_size: NA; d_call: NA; v_call: TRBV19
cdr3_nt: TGTGCCAGCAGTTACCCAGGGGGGAATCAGCCCCAGCATTTT; cdr3_aa: CASSYPGGNQPQHF; j_call: TRBJ1-5; clone_size: NA; d_call: TRBD1; v_call: TRBV6-6
cdr3_nt: TGTGCCAGCAGTTTACGGGGGAGAAAAGATACGCAGTATTTT; cdr3_aa: CASSLRGRKDTQYF; j_call: TRBJ2-3; clone_size: few; d_call: NA; v_call: TRBV28
cdr3_nt: TGCGCCAGCAGCTTCGGGACTCCCGGACCCTACGAGCAGTACTTC; cdr3_aa: CASSFGTPGPYEQYF; j_call: TRBJ2-7; clone_size: NA; d_call: NA; v_call: TRBV5-1
cdr3_nt: TGTGCCAGCAGCCAGGGGATGAACACTGAAGCTTTCTTT; cdr3_aa: CASSQGMNTEAFF; j_call: TRBJ1-1; clone_size: NA; d_call: NA; v_call: TRBV2
cdr3_nt: TGTGCCAGCAGCCCATTTAGACAGGGCAGTAATGGCTACACCTTC; cdr3_aa: CASSPFRQGSNGYTF; j_call: TRBJ1-2; clone_size: NA; d_call: TRBD1; v_call: TRBV7-8
cdr3_nt: TGTGCCAGCAGTCGTACTAGCGGGAGATCATACGAGCAGTACTTC; cdr3_aa: CASSRTSGRSYEQYF; j_call: TRBJ2-7; clone_size: NA; d_call: TRBD2; v_call: TRBV5-4
cdr3_nt: TGTGCCAGCAGCGCCGGGACTAGCGGCCAAGAGACCCAGTACTTC; cdr3_aa: CASSAGTSGQETQYF; j_call: TRBJ2-5; clone_size: NA; d_call: TRBD2; v_call: TRBV9
cdr3_nt: TGTGCCAGCAGTGTACGAGGGGGCAGGGGCTACACCTTC; cdr3_aa: CASSVRGGRGYTF; j_call: TRBJ1-2; clone_size: NA; d_call: TRBD1; v_call: TRBV25-1
cdr3_nt: TGTGCCAGCAGCGTTCTAACAGATACGCAGTATTTT; cdr3_aa: CASSVLTDTQYF; j_call: TRBJ2-3; clone_size: NA; d_call: NA; v_call: TRBV9
cdr3_nt: TGTGCCAGCAGTTACGGGAGAAGGTACAGGGAGCTGTTTTTT; cdr3_aa: CASSYGRRYRELFF; j_call: TRBJ2-2; clone_size: NA; d_call: NA; v_call: TRBV6-5
cdr3_nt: TGTGCCACCTACCCCGTTCTTGAGCAGTTCTTC; cdr3_aa: CATYPVLEQFF; j_call: TRBJ2-1; clone_size: NA; d_call: NA; v_call: TRBV6-4
cdr3_nt: TGTGCCAGTAGTACCGGGACTAGCAGCTACAATGAGCAGTTCTTC; cdr3_aa: CASSTGTSSYNEQFF; j_call: TRBJ2-1; clone_size: NA; d_call: TRBD2; v_call: TRBV19
cdr3_nt: TGTGCCAGCAGCTTAGATTTAGAGGGAATCAGTGGCTACACCTTC; cdr3_aa: CASSLDLEGISGYTF; j_call: TRBJ1-2; clone_size: NA; d_call: NA; v_call: TRBV7-3
cdr3_nt: TGTGCCAGTAGCATGGGACTAGCGTCCTACGAGCAGTACTTC; cdr3_aa: CASSMGLASYEQYF; j_call: TRBJ2-7; clone_size: once; d_call: TRBD2; v_call: TRBV19
cdr3_nt: TGTGCCAGTAGTATAGTGACCGGGAGGACAGATACGCAGTATTTT; cdr3_aa: CASSIVTGRTDTQYF; j_call: TRBJ2-3; clone_size: once; d_call: TRBD2; v_call: TRBV19
cdr3_nt: TGTGCCAGCAGCATGGACGGGGCTAACTATGGCTACACCTTC; cdr3_aa: CASSMDGANYGYTF; j_call: TRBJ1-2; clone_size: NA; d_call: NA; v_call: TRBV9
cdr3_nt: TGTGCCAGCGATAGGACAGGTACCTACGAGCAGTACTTC; cdr3_aa: CASDRTGTYEQYF; j_call: TRBJ2-7; clone_size: NA; d_call: TRBD1; v_call: TRBV6-6
cdr3_nt: TGTGCCAGCAGGGCTGGGAGTGTCACTGAAGCTTTCTTT; cdr3_aa: CASRAGSVTEAFF; j_call: TRBJ1-1; clone_size: once; d_call: NA; v_call: TRBV2
cdr3_nt: TGTGCCACCAGCAGAGATCCCCAGGGTAATTCACCCCTCCACTTT; cdr3_aa: CATSRDPQGNSPLHF; j_call: TRBJ1-6; clone_size: NA; d_call: NA; v_call: TRBV15
cdr3_nt: TGTGCCAGCAGCCAGGGGGGACAGGGTTTGGGGTATGGCTACACCTTC; cdr3_aa: CASSQGGQGLGYGYTF; j_call: TRBJ1-2; clone_size: NA; d_call: TRBD1; v_call: TRBV3-1/TRBV3-2
cdr3_nt: TGTGCCAGCAGTCCGGGGGACAGGGTCAACAATGAGCAGTTCTTC; cdr3_aa: CASSPGDRVNNEQFF; j_call: TRBJ2-1; clone_size: NA; d_call: TRBD1; v_call: TRBV6-5
cdr3_nt: TGTGCCAGCAGTGTGGTAGCGGCGAACACCGGGGAGCTGTTTTTT; cdr3_aa: CASSVVAANTGELFF; j_call: TRBJ2-2; clone_size: NA; d_call: NA; v_call: TRBV2
cdr3_nt: TGTGCCAGCAGTTACGACAGGAACACTGAAGCTTTCTTT; cdr3_aa: CASSYDRNTEAFF; j_call: TRBJ1-1; clone_size: NA; d_call: NA; v_call: TRBV6-5
cdr3_nt: TGTGCCAGCTCACCACGGCTGGGACTAGCGGGAGAGTACTTC; cdr3_aa: CASSPRLGLAGEYF; j_call: TRBJ2-5; clone_size: NA; d_call: TRBD2; v_call: TRBV18
cdr3_nt: TGTGCCAGCAGTGAGGTAGCGGGAGAGGGGAACAATGAGCAGTTCTTC; cdr3_aa: CASSEVAGEGNNEQFF; j_call: TRBJ2-1; clone_size: NA; d_call: TRBD2; v_call: TRBV6-1
cdr3_nt: TGCGCCAGCAGCTTTAGCCGGGACATTGGGGGCAATGAGCAGTTCTTC; cdr3_aa: CASSFSRDIGGNEQFF; j_call: TRBJ2-1; clone_size: NA; d_call: NA; v_call: TRBV5-1
cdr3_nt: TGTGCCAGCAGCTTAGATGCCGGGGGTCGGGCCGGGGAGCTGTTTTTT; cdr3_aa: CASSLDAGGRAGELFF; j_call: TRBJ2-2; clone_size: NA; d_call: NA; v_call: TRBV11-3
cdr3_nt: TGCGCCAGCAGCCATCCCGGGACACGCTATGGCTACACCTTC; cdr3_aa: CASSHPGTRYGYTF; j_call: TRBJ1-2; clone_size: once; d_call: NA; v_call: TRBV4-1
cdr3_nt: TGTGCCAGCGTCGCGGTCCCTTTCGGAGCTTTCTTT; cdr3_aa: CASVAVPFGAFF; j_call: TRBJ1-1; clone_size: NA; d_call: NA; v_call: TRBV28
cdr3_nt: TGTGCCAGTAGTATAGGCTTCGACAGGGGTTTAAAAAATGAGCAGTTCTTC; cdr3_aa: CASSIGFDRGLKNEQFF; j_call: TRBJ2-1; clone_size: once; d_call: TRBD1; v_call: TRBV19
cdr3_nt: TGTGCCAGCAGTCTAGACCTTAACACTGAAGCTTTCTTT; cdr3_aa: CASSLDLNTEAFF; j_call: TRBJ1-1; clone_size: NA; d_call: NA; v_call: TRBV6-5
cdr3_nt: TGTGCCAGCAGCTTGCTGAGGAACACCATATATTTT; cdr3_aa: CASSLLRNTIYF; j_call: TRBJ1-3; clone_size: NA; d_call: NA; v_call: TRBV5-6
cdr3_nt: TGTGCCAGCAGTTACTTGGGGGCCGTATACAATGAGCAGTTCTTC; cdr3_aa: CASSYLGAVYNEQFF; j_call: TRBJ2-1; clone_size: NA; d_call: NA; v_call: TRBV6-5
cdr3_nt: TGTGCCAGCAGCTCCCCGGGAAAGAACACTGAAGCTTTCTTT; cdr3_aa: CASSSPGKNTEAFF; j_call: TRBJ1-1; clone_size: NA; d_call: NA; v_call: TRBV7-9
cdr3_nt: TGTGCCAGTAGTATGCTACGGACAGACGGCAATGAGCAGTTCTTC; cdr3_aa: CASSMLRTDGNEQFF; j_call: TRBJ2-1; clone_size: NA; d_call: NA; v_call: TRBV19
cdr3_nt: TGTGCCAGCAGTCACAGGGGGGCAGATCAGCCCCAGCATTTT; cdr3_aa: CASSHRGADQPQHF; j_call: TRBJ1-5; clone_size: once; d_call: TRBD1; v_call: TRBV3-1/TRBV3-2
cdr3_nt: TGCGCCAGCAGCCCAGGGACATCTAATCAGCCCCAGCATTTT; cdr3_aa: CASSPGTSNQPQHF; j_call: TRBJ1-5; clone_size: NA; d_call: NA; v_call: TRBV5-1
cdr3_nt: TGTGCCAGCAGCTTGGAGCGCGGGACAGGGCAGAACACCATATATTTT; cdr3_aa: CASSLERGTGQNTIYF; j_call: TRBJ1-3; clone_size: NA; d_call: TRBD1; v_call: TRBV5-6
cdr3_nt: TGTGCCAGCCAGACAGGGAGGACTGAAGCTTTCTTT; cdr3_aa: CASQTGRTEAFF; j_call: TRBJ1-1; clone_size: NA; d_call: TRBD1; v_call: TRBV5-4
cdr3_nt: TGTGCCAGTAGTATAAACAGGGGAACGGAGCAGTACTTC; cdr3_aa: CASSINRGTEQYF; j_call: TRBJ2-7; clone_size: NA; d_call: TRBD1; v_call: TRBV19
cdr3_nt: TGCGCCAGCAGCCGCTATTCTCGGGGGGCAGGGGAGGAAAAACTGTTTTTT; cdr3_aa: CASSRYSRGAGEEKLFF; j_call: TRBJ1-4; clone_size: few; d_call: NA; v_call: TRBV4-1
cdr3_nt: TGTGCCAGCAGCTCCACAGGGGGCTCCAGAAACACCATATATTTT; cdr3_aa: CASSSTGGSRNTIYF; j_call: TRBJ1-3; clone_size: NA; d_call: TRBD1; v_call: TRBV7-9
cdr3_nt: TGTGCCTGGTCGAGGACCCAGGGGATCGGCTCACCCCTCCACTTT; cdr3_aa: CAWSRTQGIGSPLHF; j_call: TRBJ1-6; clone_size: few; d_call: NA; v_call: TRBV30
cdr3_nt: TGTGCCAGCAGGGCGGACAGTTACTACGAGCAGTACTTC; cdr3_aa: CASRADSYYEQYF; j_call: TRBJ2-7; clone_size: once; d_call: NA; v_call: TRBV12-3/TRBV12-4
cdr3_nt: TGTGCCACCAGCAGAGATGTCGGGGTGGGAGCTTTCTTT; cdr3_aa: CATSRDVGVGAFF; j_call: TRBJ1-1; clone_size: NA; d_call: NA; v_call: TRBV15
cdr3_nt: TGTGCCAGCAGTTTACTACCCCTCTCACCCCTCCACTTT; cdr3_aa: CASSLLPLSPLHF; j_call: TRBJ1-6; clone_size: once; d_call: NA; v_call: TRBV27
cdr3_nt: TGTGCCATCAGCAGGGGGCAGGGTTATTCACCCCTCCACTTT; cdr3_aa: CAISRGQGYSPLHF; j_call: TRBJ1-6; clone_size: NA; d_call: TRBD1; v_call: TRBV10-3
cdr3_nt: TGTGCCAGTAGTATCCGATCAGGGGGAATGAACACCGGGGAGCTGTTTTTT; cdr3_aa: CASSIRSGGMNTGELFF; j_call: TRBJ2-2; clone_size: NA; d_call: TRBD1; v_call: TRBV19
cdr3_nt: TGTGCCAGCAGCGAAAGGAGGCTAGCGGACTACTCTGGGGCCAACGTCCTGACTTTC; cdr3_aa: CASSERRLADYSGANVLTF; j_call: TRBJ2-6; clone_size: NA; d_call: TRBD2; v_call: TRBV2
cdr3_nt: TGCGCCAGCAGCTTGGGTACCGATAGCTCCTACGAGCAGTACTTC; cdr3_aa: CASSLGTDSSYEQYF; j_call: TRBJ2-7; clone_size: NA; d_call: NA; v_call: TRBV5-1